These 26 T cell receptor beta chains were sequenced from one sample in a study of blood T cell repertoires in COVID-19. This table comes from immunoSEQ multiplex PCR, and its TCRdb copy is limited to in-frame clones, with some not included. The repertoire includes about 200,000 clones, about four fifths of them detected once, and roughly 12% sits in the top ten. The sample consisted of PBMCs or T cells enriched from blood (not recorded which). The receptor set was obtained from a middle-aged man who had recovered from COVID-19.

The chain is built from TRBV6-2 or TRBV6-3 and TRBJ2-7; 8 bases map to TRBD2. After removal of 0 bases from V and 4 bases from J, the junction contained 8 bases not matched to a gene. The CDR3 has 16 residues. Germline CDR1 is MNHEY and CDR2 is SVGEGT. The DNA for the CDR3 is TGTGCCAGCAGTTACTCAACGGGCGGGAGGACTTACGAGCAGTACTTC. Translating it yields CASSYSTGGRTYEQYF.

The chain is built from TRBV7-3 and TRBJ2-3; 9 nucleotides agree with TRBD1. This CDR3 has 17 residues. Germline CDR1 SGHTA, CDR2 FQGTGA. The V and J ends lost 5 bases and 1 base, in that order; junction bases with no gene match: 10. The CDR3 reads CASSPHAQGAGTDTQYF. CDR3 DNA: TGTGCCAGCAGCCCACACGCACAGGGGGCGGGCACAGATACGCAGTATTTT.

CDR3: CASMGRLAGLKYF. In DNA, the CDR3 is TGTGCCAGCATGGGACGACTAGCGGGATTGAAGTACTTC. The J gene is TRBJ2-7, the V gene TRBV6-5; 11 bases fit TRBD2. CDR3 length: 13 amino acids. Germline V gene data show CDR1 as MNHEY and CDR2 as SVGAGI. The V gene end was trimmed by 7 bases and the J gene end by 11 bases; junction bases not matched to a gene: 10.

This clone showed up just once. The genes are TRBV7-9 and TRBJ2-1; 10 nucleotides match TRBD2. The V gene's germline CDR1 is SEHNR and CDR2 FQNEAQ (reference sequence). J lost 5 bases, V lost 2 bases, and 12 bases had no gene match. The CDR3 spans 18 residues. DNA of the CDR3: TGTGCCAGCAGCTTAAGTCTAAGTTCACTAGCGGGGAACAATGAGCAGTTCTTC. Protein: CASSLSLSSLAGNNEQFF. The full variable domain, completed using reference TRBV7-9 and TRBJ2-1, is DTGVSQNPRHKITKRGQNVTFRCDPISEHNRLYWYRQTLGQGPEFLTYFQNEAQLEKSRLLSDRFSAERPKGSFSTLEIQRTEQGDSAMYLCASSLSLSSLAGNNEQFFGPGTRLTVL.

The rearrangement joins TRBV25-1 to TRBJ1-2; possible D gene TRBD1, 5 bases. CDR1 MGHDK and CDR2 SYGVNS come from the germline V gene. V shed 11 bases and J shed 3 bases, with 19 bases lying between them. The CDR3 sequence is 14 residues long. CDR3 protein: CAHSGEAGDYGYTF. CDR3 coding DNA: TGTGCCCATTCGGGGGAGGCGGGAGACTATGGCTACACCTTC.

The rearrangement joins TRBV30 to TRBJ1-4, with TRBD1 matching over 9 bases. V dropped 3 bases and J dropped 8; count of bases not matched to a gene: 7. The length of the CDR3 is 14 residues. Germline lookup yields CDR1 GTSNPN and CDR2 SVGIG (reference sequence). CDR3 coding DNA: TGTGCCTGGAGGGAACAGGGGGCAAGGGAAAAACTGTTTTTT. The encoded protein is CAWREQGAREKLFF.

The genes are TRBV5-6 and TRBJ2-7; tentative D call: TRBD1 (6 bases). Per the germline V gene, CDR1 is SGHDT and CDR2 is YYEEEE. This CDR3 spans 14 amino acids. Trimming pared 4 bases from V and 9 bases from J, leaving 20 bases between. For the CDR3, the DNA is TGTGCCAGCAGCCTGGGGGCATATCTCCCACGGCAGTACTTC. Protein: CASSLGAYLPRQYF. Drawing the rest from reference TRBV5-6 and TRBJ2-7, the complete variable domain is DAGVTQSPTHLIKTRGQQVTLRCSPKSGHDTVSWYQQALGQGPQFIFQYYEEEERQRGNFPDRFSGHQFPNYSSELNVNALLLGDSALYLCASSLGAYLPRQYFGPGTRLTVT.

This chain uses TRBV11-2 with TRBJ2-1, with unresolved D. This CDR3 contains 18 residues. V lost 0 bases to trimming and J lost 5 bases, with 20 bases between them. Germline assignment: CDR1 SGHAT and CDR2 FQNNGV. The CDR3 loop reads CASSLDALGLSINNEQFF. CDR3 nucleotide sequence: TGTGCCAGCAGCTTAGACGCGCTAGGTCTGAGTATCAACAATGAGCAGTTCTTC.

The chain uses TRBV19 and TRBJ1-2, with TRBD1 as a possible D gene (5 bases). Germline values: CDR1 LNHDA, CDR2 SQIVND (reference sequence). The CDR3 has 11 residues. V shed 8 bases and J shed 6 bases, with 10 bases lying between them. The DNA of the CDR3 is TGTGCCAGTCGCCTAGGGGATGGCTACACCTTC. It is translated as CASRLGDGYTF. The variable domain in full, completed from reference TRBV19 and TRBJ1-2, reads DGGITQSPKYLFRKEGQNVTLSCEQNLNHDAMYWYRQDPGQGLRLIYYSQIVNDFQKGDIAEGYSVSREKKESFPLTVTSAQKNPTAFYLCASRLGDGYTFGSGTRLTVV.

V and J are TRBV5-8 and TRBJ1-1, with D possibly matching TRBD1 (5 bases). Trimming shortened V by 4 bases and J by 5 bases, and 18 bases separated the two germline ends. CDR1 SGHTS and CDR2 YDEGEE come from the germline V gene. This CDR3 has 15 amino acids. As DNA, the CDR3 is TGTGCCAGCAGCCGAGCCTGGGGGGGTCTAACTGAAGCTTTCTTT. Its translation: CASSRAWGGLTEAFF.

The genes are TRBV28 and TRBJ1-4, with D unresolved. Germline V lookup: CDR1 MDHEN, CDR2 SYDVKM. V shed 7 bases and J shed 5 bases, with 14 bases lying between them. The CDR3 loop spans 14 amino acids. The CDR3 spells CASNLPGGNEKLFF. In DNA, the CDR3 is TGTGCCAGCAACCTACCCGGAGGGAATGAAAAACTGTTTTTT.

This chain links TRBV10-1 with TRBJ2-1, with TRBD2 matching over 12 bases. CDR3 length: 16 residues. Germline CDR1 reads WNHNN; CDR2 reads SYGVQD (reference sequence). Trimming removed 4 bases from V and 5 bases from J; junction bases left unmatched: 6. CDR3 sequence: CASSASSGRADNEQFF. DNA for the CDR3: TGCGCCAGCAGTGCCTCTAGCGGGAGGGCCGACAATGAGCAGTTCTTC.

The chain couples TRBV11-2 to TRBJ2-5; D is ambiguous. Trimming pared 7 bases from V and 4 bases from J, leaving 25 bases between. The CDR3 length is 17 residues. Looked up from germline, CDR1 is SGHAT and CDR2 is FQNNGV. CDR3 nucleotide sequence: TGTGCCAGCACTCACCCCACCGCGGCGGATTTGGGAGAGACCCAGTACTTC. Its translation is CASTHPTAADLGETQYF.

The chain uses TRBV5-1 and TRBJ2-3; 10 bases fit TRBD1. This CDR3 comprises 17 residues. Germline CDR1 SGHRS, CDR2 YFSETQ. Trimming cost V 4 bases and J 0 bases; bases outside gene matches: 8. CDR3 nucleotide sequence: TGCGCCAGCAGCACCCCGACAGGGGGCTATAGCACAGATACGCAGTATTTT. Residues: CASSTPTGGYSTDTQYF.

The chain is built from TRBV28 and TRBJ2-5; 14 nucleotides match TRBD2. The CDR3 sequence is 17 residues long. The trim removed 5 bases at V and 5 bases at J, leaving 10 bases unmatched. Germline assignment: CDR1 MDHEN and CDR2 SYDVKM. The CDR3 is CASSQFGGLAGGETQYF. In DNA form, the CDR3 reads TGTGCCAGCAGTCAGTTCGGCGGACTAGCGGGAGGTGAGACCCAGTACTTC.

The chain couples TRBV7-6 to TRBJ1-4, with a tentative D call TRBD1 (5 bases). The germline V gene encodes CDR1 SGHVS and CDR2 FNYEAQ. This CDR3 spans 15 amino acids. Trimming left V 1 base short and J 6 bases short, with 12 bases between. CDR3 loop: CASSLVPGVDEKLFF. The CDR3 DNA reads as TGTGCCAGCAGCTTAGTACCGGGGGTGGATGAAAAACTGTTTTTT.

This rearrangement joins TRBV5-1 to TRBJ2-1; 8 nucleotides align to TRBD2. V shed 6 bases and J 7 bases; nucleotides not matched to a gene: 12. The CDR3 spans 15 residues. Per germline, CDR1 SGHRS and CDR2 YFSETQ. The chain's CDR3 is CASTQTGTSGNEQFF. In DNA form, the CDR3 reads TGCGCCAGCACGCAGACCGGGACTAGTGGGAATGAGCAGTTCTTC.

This chain links TRBV29-1 with TRBJ2-7; TRBD2 matches 10 bases. Germline V gene data show CDR1 as SQVTM and CDR2 as ANQGSEA. This CDR3 spans 17 amino acids. The J segment lost 2 bases and the V segment lost 2 bases, leaving 12 bases of the junction unmatched. The CDR3 is CSVEIEEWSGRAYEQYF. CDR3 nucleotides: TGCAGCGTTGAAATCGAAGAGTGGAGCGGGAGGGCCTACGAGCAGTACTTC.

This chain joins TRBV19 and TRBJ1-1; D gene uncertain. This CDR3 region has 15 residues. Trimming stripped 3 bases from V and 0 bases from J, with 11 bases between. The germline CDR1 and CDR2 sequences are LNHDA and SQIVND (reference sequence). The CDR3 coding sequence is TGTGCCAGTAGTATTCAGTACAGTATGAACACTGAAGCTTTCTTT. Translation: CASSIQYSMNTEAFF.

The V call is TRBV30, the J call TRBJ2-7; D gene ambiguous. Germline V gene sequence: CDR1 GTSNPN, CDR2 SVGIG (reference sequence). This CDR3 comprises 13 residues. V lost 2 bases to trimming and J lost 4 bases, with 12 bases between them. The CDR3 DNA follows: TGTGCCTGGAGTCCTACCGCGTTTTACGAGCAGTACTTC. This gives the protein CAWSPTAFYEQYF.

In this sample, this clone turned up once. This sequence joins TRBV6-5 and TRBJ1-1, with D possibly being TRBD1 (6 bases). Germline CDR1 and CDR2: MNHEY and SVGAGI. CDR3 length: 14 amino acids. The ends were cut back, 10 bases at V and 8 bases at J, with 23 bases in the middle. CDR3 sequence reads: CATIPGHPGGEAFF. CDR3 sequence (DNA): TGTGCCACAATTCCGGGACACCCGGGAGGGGAAGCTTTCTTT.

The rearrangement links TRBV24-1 to TRBJ2-3, with TRBD2 identical over 9 bases. Germline-derived CDR1 and CDR2 are KGHDR and SFDVKD. Trimming took 0 bases from V and 3 from J; bases not matched to a gene: 3. The CDR3 has 16 residues. DNA for the CDR3: TGTGCCACCAGTGATTTGCCGGGACTAGCAACAGATACGCAGTATTTT. Its protein product is CATSDLPGLATDTQYF.

This CDR3 is CASSPQGAGAFF. The CDR3 DNA sequence: TGTGCCAGCAGTCCCCAGGGGGCGGGAGCTTTCTTT. The chain carries TRBV6-5 and TRBJ1-1; 8 bases fit TRBD1. The CDR3 runs 12 residues. CDR1 is MNHEY and CDR2 is SVGAGI in the germline V gene. After removal of 5 bases from V and 10 bases from J, the junction contained 6 bases not matched to a gene.

This clone appeared a single time. The rearrangement uses TRBV5-1 and TRBJ1-1, with D uncertain. This CDR3 comprises 14 residues. Trimming left V 3 bases short and J 5 bases short, with 14 bases between. Per the germline V gene, CDR1 is SGHRS and CDR2 is YFSETQ. In DNA, the CDR3 is TGCGCCAGCAGCTCACAGCCTCCCCATACTGAAGCTTTCTTT. Translated: CASSSQPPHTEAFF. Full variable domain (outside the CDR3, taken from reference TRBV5-1 and TRBJ1-1): KAGVTQTPRYLIKTRGQQVTLSCSPISGHRSVSWYQQTPGQGLQFLFEYFSETQRNKGNFPGRFSGRQFSNSRSEMNVSTLELGDSALYLCASSSQPPHTEAFFGQGTRLTVV.

This clone was detected a few times. The V gene is TRBV7-9, the J gene TRBJ2-3, with 7 positions matching TRBD2. CDR1 and CDR2 (germline): SEHNR, FQNEAQ (reference sequence). V trimming: 5 bases; J trimming: 2 bases; junction bases outside the gene matches: 13. The CDR3 contains 17 residues. The CDR3 DNA sequence: TGTGCCAGCAGCCCCGGACTAGGGGTGGGGTACACAGATACGCAGTATTTT. Translation: CASSPGLGVGYTDTQYF.

The rearrangement links TRBV30 to TRBJ2-2, with D possibly matching TRBD2 (6 bases). Per the germline V gene, CDR1 is GTSNPN and CDR2 is SVGIG (reference sequence). Trimming removed 8 bases from V and 3 bases from J, with 16 bases in between. This CDR3 contains 14 residues. The CDR3 reads CAGKAGRDTGELFF. CDR3 sequence (DNA): TGTGCCGGAAAGGCGGGACGGGACACCGGGGAGCTGTTTTTT.